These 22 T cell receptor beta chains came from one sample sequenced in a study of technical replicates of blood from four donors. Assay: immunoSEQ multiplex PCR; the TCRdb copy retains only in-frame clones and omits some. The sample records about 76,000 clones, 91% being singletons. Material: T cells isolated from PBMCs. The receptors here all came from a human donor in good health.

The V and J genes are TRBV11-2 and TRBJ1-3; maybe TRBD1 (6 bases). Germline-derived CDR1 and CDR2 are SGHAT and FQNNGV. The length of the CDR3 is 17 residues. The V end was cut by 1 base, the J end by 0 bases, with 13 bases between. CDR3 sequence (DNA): TGTGCCAGCAGCTTAGGTCGGGGGGCCAACTCTGGAAACACCATATATTTT. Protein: CASSLGRGANSGNTIYF.

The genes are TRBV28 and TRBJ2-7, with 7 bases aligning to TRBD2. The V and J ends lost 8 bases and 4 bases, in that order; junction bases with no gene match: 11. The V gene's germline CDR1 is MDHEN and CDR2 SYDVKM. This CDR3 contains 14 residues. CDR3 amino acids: CASRLWTGGYEQYF. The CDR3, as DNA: TGTGCCAGCCGACTCTGGACGGGGGGTTACGAGCAGTACTTC.

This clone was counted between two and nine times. In nucleotides, the CDR3 is TGTGCCAGCAGGGCAGGGGGCGGGAATCAGCCCCAGCATTTT. It is translated as CASRAGGGNQPQHF. This chain links TRBV6-6 with TRBJ1-5; 8 positions agree with TRBD1. Germline lookup yields CDR1 MNHNY and CDR2 SVGAGI (reference sequence). CDR3 size: 14 residues. Germline trimming cut 6 bases from V and 4 bases from J; bases unmatched to any gene: 5.

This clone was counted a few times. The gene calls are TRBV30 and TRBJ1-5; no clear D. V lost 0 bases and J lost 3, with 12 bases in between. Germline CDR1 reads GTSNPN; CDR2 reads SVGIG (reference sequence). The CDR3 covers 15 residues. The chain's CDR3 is CAWSVRPFLNQPQHF. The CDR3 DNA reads TGTGCCTGGAGTGTCCGTCCCTTCCTCAATCAGCCCCAGCATTTT.

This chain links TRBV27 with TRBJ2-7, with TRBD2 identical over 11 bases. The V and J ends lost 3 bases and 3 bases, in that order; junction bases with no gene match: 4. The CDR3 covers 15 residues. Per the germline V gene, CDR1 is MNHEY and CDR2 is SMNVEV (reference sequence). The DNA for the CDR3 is TGTGCCAGCAGTTTTGGGACTAGCGGTTACTACGAGCAGTACTTC. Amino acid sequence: CASSFGTSGYYEQYF.

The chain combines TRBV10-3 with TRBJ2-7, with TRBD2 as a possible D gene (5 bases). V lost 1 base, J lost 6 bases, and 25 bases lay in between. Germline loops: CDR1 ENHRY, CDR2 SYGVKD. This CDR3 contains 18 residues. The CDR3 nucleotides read TGTGCCATCAGTGAGTTAAACGGGGAACTCAAGGTAGGTGGCGAGCAGTACTTC. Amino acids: CAISELNGELKVGGEQYF.

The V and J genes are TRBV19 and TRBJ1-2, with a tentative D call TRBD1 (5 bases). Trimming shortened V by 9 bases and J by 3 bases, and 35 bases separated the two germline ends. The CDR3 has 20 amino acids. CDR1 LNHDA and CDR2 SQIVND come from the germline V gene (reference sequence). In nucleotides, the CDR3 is TGTGCCAGCCGGGCGCCAGGGCTGAAACTCTCGCGGGGTTTTTACTATGGCTACACCTTC. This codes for CASRAPGLKLSRGFYYGYTF.

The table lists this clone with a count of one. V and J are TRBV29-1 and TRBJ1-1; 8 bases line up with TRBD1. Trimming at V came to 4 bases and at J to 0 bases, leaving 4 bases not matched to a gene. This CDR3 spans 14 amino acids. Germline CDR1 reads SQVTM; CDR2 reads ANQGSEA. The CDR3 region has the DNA TGCAGCGTTGTTGACAGGGGAATGAACACTGAAGCTTTCTTT. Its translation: CSVVDRGMNTEAFF.

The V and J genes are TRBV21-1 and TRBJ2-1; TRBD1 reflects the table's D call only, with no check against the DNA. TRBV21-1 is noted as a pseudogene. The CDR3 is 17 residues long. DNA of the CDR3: TGTGCCAGCAGCCGGGACACTTCCCCTTCGGAGGACAATGAGCAGTTCTTC. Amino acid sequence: CASSRDTSPSEDNEQFF.

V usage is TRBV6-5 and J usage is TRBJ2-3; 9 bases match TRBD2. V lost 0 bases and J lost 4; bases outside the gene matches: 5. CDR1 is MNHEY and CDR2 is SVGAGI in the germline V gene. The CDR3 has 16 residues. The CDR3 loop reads CASSYSSSGNADTQYF. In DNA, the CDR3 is TGTGCCAGCAGTTACTCGTCTAGCGGGAACGCAGATACGCAGTATTTT.

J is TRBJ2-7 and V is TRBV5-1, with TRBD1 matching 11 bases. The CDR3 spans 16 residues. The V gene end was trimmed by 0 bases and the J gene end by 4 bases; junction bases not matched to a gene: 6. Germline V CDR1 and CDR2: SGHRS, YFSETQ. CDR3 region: CASSLVLGTGGYEQYF. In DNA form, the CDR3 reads TGCGCCAGCAGCTTGGTCCTTGGGACAGGGGGATACGAGCAGTACTTC.

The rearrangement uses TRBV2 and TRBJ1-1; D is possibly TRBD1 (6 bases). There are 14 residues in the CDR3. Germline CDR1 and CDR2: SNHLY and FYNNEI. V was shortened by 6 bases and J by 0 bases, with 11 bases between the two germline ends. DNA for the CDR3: TGTGCCAGCAGCACGCAGGGGATGAACACTGAAGCTTTCTTT. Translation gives CASSTQGMNTEAFF.

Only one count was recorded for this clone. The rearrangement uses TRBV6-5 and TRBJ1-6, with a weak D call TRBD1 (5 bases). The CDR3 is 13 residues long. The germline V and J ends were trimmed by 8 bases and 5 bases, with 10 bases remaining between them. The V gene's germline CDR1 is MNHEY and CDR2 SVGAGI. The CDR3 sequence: CASGGLNNSPLHF. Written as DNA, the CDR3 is TGTGCCAGCGGGGGACTGAATAATTCACCCCTCCACTTT.

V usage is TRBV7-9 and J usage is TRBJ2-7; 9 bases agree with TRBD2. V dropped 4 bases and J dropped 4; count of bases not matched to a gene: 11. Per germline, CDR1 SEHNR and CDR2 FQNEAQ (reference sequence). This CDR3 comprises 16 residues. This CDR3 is CASSSDLAGKRYEQYF. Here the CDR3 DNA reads TGTGCCAGCAGCTCGGACCTAGCGGGGAAACGATACGAGCAGTACTTC.

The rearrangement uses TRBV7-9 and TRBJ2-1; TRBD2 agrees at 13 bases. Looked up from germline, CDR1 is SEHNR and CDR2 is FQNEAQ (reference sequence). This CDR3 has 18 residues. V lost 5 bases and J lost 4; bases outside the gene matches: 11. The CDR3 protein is CASSKGLAGERFYNEQFF. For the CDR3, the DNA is TGTGCCAGCAGCAAAGGACTAGCGGGAGAGAGGTTTTACAATGAGCAGTTCTTC.

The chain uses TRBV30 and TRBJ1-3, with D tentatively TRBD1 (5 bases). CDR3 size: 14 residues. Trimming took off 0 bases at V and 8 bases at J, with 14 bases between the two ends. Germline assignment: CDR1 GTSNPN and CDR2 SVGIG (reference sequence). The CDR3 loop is CAWSVHSGWDTIYF. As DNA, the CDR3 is TGTGCCTGGAGTGTACACTCAGGGTGGGACACCATATATTTT. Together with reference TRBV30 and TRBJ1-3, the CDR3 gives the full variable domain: SQTIHQWPATLVQPVGSPLSLECTVEGTSNPNLYWYRQAAGRGLQLLFYSVGIGQISSEVPQNLSASRPQDRQFILSSKKLLLSDSGFYLCAWSVHSGWDTIYFGEGSWLTVV.

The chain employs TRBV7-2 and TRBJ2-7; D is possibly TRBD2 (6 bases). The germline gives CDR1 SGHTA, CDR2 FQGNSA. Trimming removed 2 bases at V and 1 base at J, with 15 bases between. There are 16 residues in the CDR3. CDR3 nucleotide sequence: TGTGCCAGCAGCTTAAGTCGGTTCGGGGGATCCTACGAGCAGTACTTC. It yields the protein CASSLSRFGGSYEQYF.

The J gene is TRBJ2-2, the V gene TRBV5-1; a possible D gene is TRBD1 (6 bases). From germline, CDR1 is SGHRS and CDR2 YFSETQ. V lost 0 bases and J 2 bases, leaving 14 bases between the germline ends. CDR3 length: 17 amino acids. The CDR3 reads CASSLVVDSPNTGELFF. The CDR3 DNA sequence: TGCGCCAGCAGCTTGGTGGTGGACAGCCCTAACACCGGGGAGCTGTTTTTT.

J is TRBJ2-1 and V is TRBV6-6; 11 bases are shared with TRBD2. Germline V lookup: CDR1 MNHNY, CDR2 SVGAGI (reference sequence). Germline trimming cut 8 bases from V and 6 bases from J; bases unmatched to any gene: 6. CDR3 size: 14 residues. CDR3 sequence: CASGGTSGGNEQFF. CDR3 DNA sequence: TGTGCCAGCGGGGGTACTAGCGGGGGCAATGAGCAGTTCTTC.

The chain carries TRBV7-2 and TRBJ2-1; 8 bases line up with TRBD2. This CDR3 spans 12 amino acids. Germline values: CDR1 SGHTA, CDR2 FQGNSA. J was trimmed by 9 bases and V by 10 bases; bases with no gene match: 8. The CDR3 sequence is CATKQRGTEQFF. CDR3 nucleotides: TGTGCCACCAAACAGCGGGGGACTGAGCAGTTCTTC. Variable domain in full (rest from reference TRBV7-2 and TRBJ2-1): GAGVSQSPSNKVTEKGKDVELRCDPISGHTALYWYRQSLGQGLEFLIYFQGNSAPDKSGLPSDRFSAERTGGSVSTLTIQRTQQEDSAVYLCATKQRGTEQFFGPGTRLTVL.

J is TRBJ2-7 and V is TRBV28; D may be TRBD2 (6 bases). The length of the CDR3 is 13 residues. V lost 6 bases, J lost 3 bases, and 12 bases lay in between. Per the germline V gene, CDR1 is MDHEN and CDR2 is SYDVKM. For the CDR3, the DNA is TGTGCCAGCAGGCGACTAGAGGACTACGAGCAGTACTTC. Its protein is CASRRLEDYEQYF.

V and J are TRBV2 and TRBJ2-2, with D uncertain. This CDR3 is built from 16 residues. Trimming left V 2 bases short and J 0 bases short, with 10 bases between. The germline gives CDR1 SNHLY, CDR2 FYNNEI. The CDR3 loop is CASSEIIVANTGELFF. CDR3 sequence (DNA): TGTGCCAGCAGTGAAATTATTGTAGCGAACACCGGGGAGCTGTTTTTT.